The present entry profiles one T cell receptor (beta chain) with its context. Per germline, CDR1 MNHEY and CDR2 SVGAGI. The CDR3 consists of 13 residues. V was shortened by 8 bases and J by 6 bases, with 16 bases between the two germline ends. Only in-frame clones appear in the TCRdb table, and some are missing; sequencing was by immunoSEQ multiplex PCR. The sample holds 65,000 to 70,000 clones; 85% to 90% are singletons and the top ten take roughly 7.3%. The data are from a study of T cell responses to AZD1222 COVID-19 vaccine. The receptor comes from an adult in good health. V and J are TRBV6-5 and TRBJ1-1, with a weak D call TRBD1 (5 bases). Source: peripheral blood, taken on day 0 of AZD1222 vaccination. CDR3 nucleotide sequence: TGTGCCAGCTGCGCGTGGCAGGGAGCTGAAGCTTTCTTT. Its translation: CASCAWQGAEAFF.